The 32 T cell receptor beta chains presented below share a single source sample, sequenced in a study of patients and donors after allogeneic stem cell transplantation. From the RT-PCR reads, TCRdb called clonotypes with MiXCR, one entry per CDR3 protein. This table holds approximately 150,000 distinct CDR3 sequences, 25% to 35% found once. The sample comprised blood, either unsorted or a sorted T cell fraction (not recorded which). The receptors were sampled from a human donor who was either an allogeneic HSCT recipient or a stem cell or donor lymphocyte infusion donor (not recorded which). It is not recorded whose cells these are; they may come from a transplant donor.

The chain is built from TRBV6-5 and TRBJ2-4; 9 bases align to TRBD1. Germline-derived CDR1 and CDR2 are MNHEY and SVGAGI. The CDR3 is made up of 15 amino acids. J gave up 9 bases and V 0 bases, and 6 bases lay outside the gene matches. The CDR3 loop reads CASSYSGQGQSIQYF. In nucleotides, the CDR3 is TGTGCCAGCAGTTACTCGGGACAGGGCCAGAGCATTCAGTACTTC.

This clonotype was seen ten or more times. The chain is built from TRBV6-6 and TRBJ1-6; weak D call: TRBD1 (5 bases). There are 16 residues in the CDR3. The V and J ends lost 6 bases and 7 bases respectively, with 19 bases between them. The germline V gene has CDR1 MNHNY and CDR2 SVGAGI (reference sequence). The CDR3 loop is CASSYPPGRVNSPLHF. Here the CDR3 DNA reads TGTGCCAGCAGCTACCCCCCAGGGAGGGTGAATTCACCCCTCCACTTT.

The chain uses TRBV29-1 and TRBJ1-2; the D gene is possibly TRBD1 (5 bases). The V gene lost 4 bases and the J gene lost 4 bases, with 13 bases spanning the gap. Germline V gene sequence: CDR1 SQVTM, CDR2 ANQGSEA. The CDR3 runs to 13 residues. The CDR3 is CSVGGILSYGYTF. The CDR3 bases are TGCAGCGTTGGGGGGATTCTCTCCTATGGCTACACCTTC.

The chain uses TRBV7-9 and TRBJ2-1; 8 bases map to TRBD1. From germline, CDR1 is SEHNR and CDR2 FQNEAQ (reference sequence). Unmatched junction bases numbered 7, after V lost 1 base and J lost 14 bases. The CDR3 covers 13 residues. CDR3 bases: TGTGCCAGCAGCTTAGTTTTCGGGACAGGCGAGTTCTTC. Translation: CASSLVFGTGEFF.

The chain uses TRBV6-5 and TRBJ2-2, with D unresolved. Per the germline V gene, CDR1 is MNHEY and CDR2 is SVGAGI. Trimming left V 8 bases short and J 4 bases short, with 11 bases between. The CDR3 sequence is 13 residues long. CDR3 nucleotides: TGTGCCAGCGGCGGACGGTTCACCGGGGAGCTGTTTTTT. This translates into CASGGRFTGELFF.

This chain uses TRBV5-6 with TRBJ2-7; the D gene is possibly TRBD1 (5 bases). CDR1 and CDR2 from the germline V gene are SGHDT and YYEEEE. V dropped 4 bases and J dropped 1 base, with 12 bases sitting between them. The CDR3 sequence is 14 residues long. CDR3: CASSGSWTSYEQYF. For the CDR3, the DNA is TGTGCCAGCAGCGGCTCTTGGACATCCTACGAGCAGTACTTC.

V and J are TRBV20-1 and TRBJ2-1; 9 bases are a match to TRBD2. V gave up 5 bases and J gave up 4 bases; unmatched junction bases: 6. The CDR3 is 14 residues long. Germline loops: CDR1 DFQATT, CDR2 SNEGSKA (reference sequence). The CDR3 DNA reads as TGCAGTGCTTTCCGTAGCGGGAGTTACAATGAGCAGTTCTTC. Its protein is CSAFRSGSYNEQFF.

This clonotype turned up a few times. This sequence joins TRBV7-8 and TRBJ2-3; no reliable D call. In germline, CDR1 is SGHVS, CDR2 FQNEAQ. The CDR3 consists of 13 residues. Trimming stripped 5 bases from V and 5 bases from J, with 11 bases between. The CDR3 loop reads CASSTNYRDTQYF. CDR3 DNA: TGTGCCAGCAGCACCAACTACAGAGATACGCAGTATTTT.

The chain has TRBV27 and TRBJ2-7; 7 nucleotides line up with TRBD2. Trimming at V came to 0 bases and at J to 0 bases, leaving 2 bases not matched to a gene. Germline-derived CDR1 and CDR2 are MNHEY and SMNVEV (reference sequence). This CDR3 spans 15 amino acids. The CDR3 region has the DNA TGTGCCAGCAGTTTATCGGGGGGGTACTCCTACGAGCAGTACTTC. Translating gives CASSLSGGYSYEQYF.

CDR3 in DNA: TGTGCCAGCAGCTCCGGGACTAGCCGACGCGCGGATACGCAGTATTTT. This codes for CASSSGTSRRADTQYF. This chain uses TRBV7-3 with TRBJ2-3; 9 bases are shared with TRBD2. CDR3 length: 16 residues. Germline loops: CDR1 SGHTA, CDR2 FQGTGA. V shed 4 bases and J 6 bases; nucleotides not matched to a gene: 11. The entire variable domain, with the rest obtained from reference TRBV7-3 and TRBJ2-3, is as follows: GAGVSQTPSNKVTEKGKYVELRCDPISGHTALYWYRQSLGQGPEFLIYFQGTGAADDSGLPNDRFFAVRPEGSVSTLKIQRTERGDSAVYLCASSSGTSRRADTQYFGPGTRLTVL.

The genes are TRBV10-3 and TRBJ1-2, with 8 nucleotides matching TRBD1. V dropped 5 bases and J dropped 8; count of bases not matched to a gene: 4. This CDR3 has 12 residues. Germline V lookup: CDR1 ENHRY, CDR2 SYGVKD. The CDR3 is CAISTGQGGYTF. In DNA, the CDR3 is TGTGCCATCAGTACCGGACAGGGCGGCTACACCTTC.

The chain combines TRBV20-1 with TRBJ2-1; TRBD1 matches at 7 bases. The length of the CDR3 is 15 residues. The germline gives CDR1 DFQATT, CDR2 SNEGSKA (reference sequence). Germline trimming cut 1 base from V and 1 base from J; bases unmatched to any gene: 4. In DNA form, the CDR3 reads TGCAGTGCTAGAGGACAGGGTAAATCCTACAATGAGCAGTTCTTC. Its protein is CSARGQGKSYNEQFF.

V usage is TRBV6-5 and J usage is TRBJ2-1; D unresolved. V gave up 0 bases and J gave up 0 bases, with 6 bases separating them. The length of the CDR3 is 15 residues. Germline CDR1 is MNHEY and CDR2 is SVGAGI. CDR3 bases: TGTGCCAGCAGTTACTCGGCTAGCTCCTACAATGAGCAGTTCTTC. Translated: CASSYSASSYNEQFF.

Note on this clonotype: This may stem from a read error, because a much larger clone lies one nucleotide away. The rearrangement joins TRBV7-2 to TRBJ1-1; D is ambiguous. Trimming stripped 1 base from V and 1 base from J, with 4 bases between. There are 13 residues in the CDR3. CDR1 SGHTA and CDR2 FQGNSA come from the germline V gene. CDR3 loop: CASSLGWNTEAFF. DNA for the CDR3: TGTGCCAGCAGCTTAGGGTGGAACACTGAAGCTTTCTTT. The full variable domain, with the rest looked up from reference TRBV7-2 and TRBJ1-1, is GAGVSQSPSNKVTEKGKDVELRCDPISGHTALYWYRQSLGQGLEFLIYFQGNSAPDKSGLPSDRFSAERTGGSVSTLTIQRTQQEDSAVYLCASSLGWNTEAFFGQGTRLTVV.

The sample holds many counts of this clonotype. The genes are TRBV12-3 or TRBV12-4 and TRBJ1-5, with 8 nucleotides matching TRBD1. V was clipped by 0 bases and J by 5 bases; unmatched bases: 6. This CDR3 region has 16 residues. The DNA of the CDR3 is TGTGCCAGCAGTTTAGCCGGGACAGGTTGGCATCAGCCCCAGCATTTT. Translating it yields CASSLAGTGWHQPQHF.

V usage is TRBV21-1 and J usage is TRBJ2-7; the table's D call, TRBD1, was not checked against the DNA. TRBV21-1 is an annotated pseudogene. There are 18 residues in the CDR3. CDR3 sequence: CASPEAVPRDRVSYEQYF. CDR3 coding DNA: TGTGCCAGCCCAGAAGCCGTACCTCGGGACAGGGTGTCCTACGAGCAGTACTTC.

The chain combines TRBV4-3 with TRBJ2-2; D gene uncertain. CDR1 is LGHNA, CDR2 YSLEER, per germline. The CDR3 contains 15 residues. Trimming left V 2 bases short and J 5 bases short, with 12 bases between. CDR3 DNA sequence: TGCGCCAGCAGCCAACATTTTAGAGCGACCGGGGAGCTGTTTTTT. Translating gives CASSQHFRATGELFF.

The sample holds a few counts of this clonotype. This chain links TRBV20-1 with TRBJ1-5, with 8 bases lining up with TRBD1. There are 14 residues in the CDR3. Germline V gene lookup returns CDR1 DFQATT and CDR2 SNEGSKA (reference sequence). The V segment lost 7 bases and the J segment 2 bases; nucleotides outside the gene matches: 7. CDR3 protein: CSGGTGYGNQPQHF. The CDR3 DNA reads TGCAGTGGGGGGACAGGTTACGGCAATCAGCCCCAGCATTTT.

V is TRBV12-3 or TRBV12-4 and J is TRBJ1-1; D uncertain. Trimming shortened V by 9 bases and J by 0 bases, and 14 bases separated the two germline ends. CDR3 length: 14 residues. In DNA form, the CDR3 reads TGTGCCAGTGGAGTGGTTGTCCTGAACACTGAAGCTTTCTTT. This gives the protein CASGVVVLNTEAFF.

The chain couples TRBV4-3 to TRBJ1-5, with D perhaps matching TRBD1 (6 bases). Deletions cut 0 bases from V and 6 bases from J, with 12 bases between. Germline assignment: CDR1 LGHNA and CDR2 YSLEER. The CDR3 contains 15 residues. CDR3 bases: TGCGCCAGCAGCCAAGAAGGGGGTGACGGTCAGCCCCAGCATTTT. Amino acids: CASSQEGGDGQPQHF.

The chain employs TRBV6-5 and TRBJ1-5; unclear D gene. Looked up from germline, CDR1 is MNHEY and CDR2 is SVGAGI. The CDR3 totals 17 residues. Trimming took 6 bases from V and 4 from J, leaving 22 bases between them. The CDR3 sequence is CASSPYPPREGNQPQHF. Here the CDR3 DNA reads TGTGCCAGCAGCCCATACCCCCCGAGGGAAGGAAATCAGCCCCAGCATTTT.

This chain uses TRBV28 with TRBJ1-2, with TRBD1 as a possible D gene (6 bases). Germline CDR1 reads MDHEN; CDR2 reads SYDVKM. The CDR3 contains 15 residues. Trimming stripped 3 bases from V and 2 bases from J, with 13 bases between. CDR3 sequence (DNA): TGTGCCAGCAGTTTGGGGGCGGCCTTAAACTATGGCTACACCTTC. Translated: CASSLGAALNYGYTF.

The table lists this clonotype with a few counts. CDR3 sequence (DNA): TGTGCCAGCAGTCCCCGTTGGGGGATGGAGAAAGATACGCAGTATTTT. Translated, it gives CASSPRWGMEKDTQYF. The J gene is TRBJ2-3, the V gene TRBV12-3 or TRBV12-4; possibly TRBD1 or TRBD2 for D (5 bases each). Trimming left V 5 bases short and J 5 bases short, with 20 bases between. The CDR3 spans 16 residues.

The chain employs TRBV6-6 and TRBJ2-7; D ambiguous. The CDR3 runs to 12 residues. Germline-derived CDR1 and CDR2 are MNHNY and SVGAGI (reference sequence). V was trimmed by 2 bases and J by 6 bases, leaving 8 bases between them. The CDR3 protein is CASSYGLTEQYF. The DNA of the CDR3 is TGTGCCAGCAGTTACGGTCTGACCGAGCAGTACTTC.

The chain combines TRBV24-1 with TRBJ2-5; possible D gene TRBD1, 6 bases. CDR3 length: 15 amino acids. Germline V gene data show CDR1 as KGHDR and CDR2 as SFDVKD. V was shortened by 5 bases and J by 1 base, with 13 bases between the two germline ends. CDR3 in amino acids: CATSGGWDTQETQYF. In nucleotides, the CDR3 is TGTGCCACCAGTGGGGGTTGGGACACCCAAGAGACCCAGTACTTC.

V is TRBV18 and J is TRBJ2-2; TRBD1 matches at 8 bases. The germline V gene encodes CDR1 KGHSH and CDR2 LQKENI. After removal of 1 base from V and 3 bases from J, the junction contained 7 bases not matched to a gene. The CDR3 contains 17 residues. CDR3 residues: CASSPLRQGKYTGELFF. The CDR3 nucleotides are TGTGCCAGCTCACCACTTCGACAGGGGAAATACACCGGGGAGCTGTTTTTT.

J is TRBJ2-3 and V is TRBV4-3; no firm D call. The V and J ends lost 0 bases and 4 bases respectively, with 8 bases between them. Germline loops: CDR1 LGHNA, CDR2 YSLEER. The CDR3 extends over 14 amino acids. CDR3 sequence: CASSQEILADTQYF. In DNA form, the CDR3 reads TGCGCCAGCAGCCAAGAAATACTCGCAGATACGCAGTATTTT.

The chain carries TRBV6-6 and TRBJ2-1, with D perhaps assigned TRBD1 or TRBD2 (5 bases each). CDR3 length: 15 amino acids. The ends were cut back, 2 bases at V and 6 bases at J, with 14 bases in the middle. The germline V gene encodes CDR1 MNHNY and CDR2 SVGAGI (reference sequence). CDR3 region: CASSYIIEGRNEQFF. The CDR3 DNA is TGTGCCAGCAGTTACATAATAGAGGGGCGCAATGAGCAGTTCTTC.

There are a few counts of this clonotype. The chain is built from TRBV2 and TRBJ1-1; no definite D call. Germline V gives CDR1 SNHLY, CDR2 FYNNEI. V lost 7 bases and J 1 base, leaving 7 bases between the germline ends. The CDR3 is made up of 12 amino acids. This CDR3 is CASKVPNTEAFF. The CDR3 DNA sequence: TGTGCCAGCAAGGTGCCGAACACTGAAGCTTTCTTT.

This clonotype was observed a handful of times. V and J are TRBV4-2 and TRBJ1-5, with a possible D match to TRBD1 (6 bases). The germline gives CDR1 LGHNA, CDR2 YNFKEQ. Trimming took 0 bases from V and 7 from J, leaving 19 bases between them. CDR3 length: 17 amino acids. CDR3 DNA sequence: TGTGCCAGCAGCCAAGATGCGGGACAAAAGGGCAGACAGCCCCAGCATTTT. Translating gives CASSQDAGQKGRQPQHF.

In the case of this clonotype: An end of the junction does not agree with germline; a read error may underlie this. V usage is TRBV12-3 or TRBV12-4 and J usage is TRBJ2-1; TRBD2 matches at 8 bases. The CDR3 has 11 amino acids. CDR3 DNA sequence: TGTGCCAGCAGTTTAGGGAGCGGGAGTATCTTC. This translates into CASSLGSGSIF.

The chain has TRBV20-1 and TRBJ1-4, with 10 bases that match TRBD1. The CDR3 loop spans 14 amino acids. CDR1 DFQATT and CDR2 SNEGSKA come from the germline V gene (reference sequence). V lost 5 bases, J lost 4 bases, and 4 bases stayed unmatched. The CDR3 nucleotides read TGCAGTGCTCCGAGGACAGGGGGTAATGAAAAACTGTTTTTT. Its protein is CSAPRTGGNEKLFF.